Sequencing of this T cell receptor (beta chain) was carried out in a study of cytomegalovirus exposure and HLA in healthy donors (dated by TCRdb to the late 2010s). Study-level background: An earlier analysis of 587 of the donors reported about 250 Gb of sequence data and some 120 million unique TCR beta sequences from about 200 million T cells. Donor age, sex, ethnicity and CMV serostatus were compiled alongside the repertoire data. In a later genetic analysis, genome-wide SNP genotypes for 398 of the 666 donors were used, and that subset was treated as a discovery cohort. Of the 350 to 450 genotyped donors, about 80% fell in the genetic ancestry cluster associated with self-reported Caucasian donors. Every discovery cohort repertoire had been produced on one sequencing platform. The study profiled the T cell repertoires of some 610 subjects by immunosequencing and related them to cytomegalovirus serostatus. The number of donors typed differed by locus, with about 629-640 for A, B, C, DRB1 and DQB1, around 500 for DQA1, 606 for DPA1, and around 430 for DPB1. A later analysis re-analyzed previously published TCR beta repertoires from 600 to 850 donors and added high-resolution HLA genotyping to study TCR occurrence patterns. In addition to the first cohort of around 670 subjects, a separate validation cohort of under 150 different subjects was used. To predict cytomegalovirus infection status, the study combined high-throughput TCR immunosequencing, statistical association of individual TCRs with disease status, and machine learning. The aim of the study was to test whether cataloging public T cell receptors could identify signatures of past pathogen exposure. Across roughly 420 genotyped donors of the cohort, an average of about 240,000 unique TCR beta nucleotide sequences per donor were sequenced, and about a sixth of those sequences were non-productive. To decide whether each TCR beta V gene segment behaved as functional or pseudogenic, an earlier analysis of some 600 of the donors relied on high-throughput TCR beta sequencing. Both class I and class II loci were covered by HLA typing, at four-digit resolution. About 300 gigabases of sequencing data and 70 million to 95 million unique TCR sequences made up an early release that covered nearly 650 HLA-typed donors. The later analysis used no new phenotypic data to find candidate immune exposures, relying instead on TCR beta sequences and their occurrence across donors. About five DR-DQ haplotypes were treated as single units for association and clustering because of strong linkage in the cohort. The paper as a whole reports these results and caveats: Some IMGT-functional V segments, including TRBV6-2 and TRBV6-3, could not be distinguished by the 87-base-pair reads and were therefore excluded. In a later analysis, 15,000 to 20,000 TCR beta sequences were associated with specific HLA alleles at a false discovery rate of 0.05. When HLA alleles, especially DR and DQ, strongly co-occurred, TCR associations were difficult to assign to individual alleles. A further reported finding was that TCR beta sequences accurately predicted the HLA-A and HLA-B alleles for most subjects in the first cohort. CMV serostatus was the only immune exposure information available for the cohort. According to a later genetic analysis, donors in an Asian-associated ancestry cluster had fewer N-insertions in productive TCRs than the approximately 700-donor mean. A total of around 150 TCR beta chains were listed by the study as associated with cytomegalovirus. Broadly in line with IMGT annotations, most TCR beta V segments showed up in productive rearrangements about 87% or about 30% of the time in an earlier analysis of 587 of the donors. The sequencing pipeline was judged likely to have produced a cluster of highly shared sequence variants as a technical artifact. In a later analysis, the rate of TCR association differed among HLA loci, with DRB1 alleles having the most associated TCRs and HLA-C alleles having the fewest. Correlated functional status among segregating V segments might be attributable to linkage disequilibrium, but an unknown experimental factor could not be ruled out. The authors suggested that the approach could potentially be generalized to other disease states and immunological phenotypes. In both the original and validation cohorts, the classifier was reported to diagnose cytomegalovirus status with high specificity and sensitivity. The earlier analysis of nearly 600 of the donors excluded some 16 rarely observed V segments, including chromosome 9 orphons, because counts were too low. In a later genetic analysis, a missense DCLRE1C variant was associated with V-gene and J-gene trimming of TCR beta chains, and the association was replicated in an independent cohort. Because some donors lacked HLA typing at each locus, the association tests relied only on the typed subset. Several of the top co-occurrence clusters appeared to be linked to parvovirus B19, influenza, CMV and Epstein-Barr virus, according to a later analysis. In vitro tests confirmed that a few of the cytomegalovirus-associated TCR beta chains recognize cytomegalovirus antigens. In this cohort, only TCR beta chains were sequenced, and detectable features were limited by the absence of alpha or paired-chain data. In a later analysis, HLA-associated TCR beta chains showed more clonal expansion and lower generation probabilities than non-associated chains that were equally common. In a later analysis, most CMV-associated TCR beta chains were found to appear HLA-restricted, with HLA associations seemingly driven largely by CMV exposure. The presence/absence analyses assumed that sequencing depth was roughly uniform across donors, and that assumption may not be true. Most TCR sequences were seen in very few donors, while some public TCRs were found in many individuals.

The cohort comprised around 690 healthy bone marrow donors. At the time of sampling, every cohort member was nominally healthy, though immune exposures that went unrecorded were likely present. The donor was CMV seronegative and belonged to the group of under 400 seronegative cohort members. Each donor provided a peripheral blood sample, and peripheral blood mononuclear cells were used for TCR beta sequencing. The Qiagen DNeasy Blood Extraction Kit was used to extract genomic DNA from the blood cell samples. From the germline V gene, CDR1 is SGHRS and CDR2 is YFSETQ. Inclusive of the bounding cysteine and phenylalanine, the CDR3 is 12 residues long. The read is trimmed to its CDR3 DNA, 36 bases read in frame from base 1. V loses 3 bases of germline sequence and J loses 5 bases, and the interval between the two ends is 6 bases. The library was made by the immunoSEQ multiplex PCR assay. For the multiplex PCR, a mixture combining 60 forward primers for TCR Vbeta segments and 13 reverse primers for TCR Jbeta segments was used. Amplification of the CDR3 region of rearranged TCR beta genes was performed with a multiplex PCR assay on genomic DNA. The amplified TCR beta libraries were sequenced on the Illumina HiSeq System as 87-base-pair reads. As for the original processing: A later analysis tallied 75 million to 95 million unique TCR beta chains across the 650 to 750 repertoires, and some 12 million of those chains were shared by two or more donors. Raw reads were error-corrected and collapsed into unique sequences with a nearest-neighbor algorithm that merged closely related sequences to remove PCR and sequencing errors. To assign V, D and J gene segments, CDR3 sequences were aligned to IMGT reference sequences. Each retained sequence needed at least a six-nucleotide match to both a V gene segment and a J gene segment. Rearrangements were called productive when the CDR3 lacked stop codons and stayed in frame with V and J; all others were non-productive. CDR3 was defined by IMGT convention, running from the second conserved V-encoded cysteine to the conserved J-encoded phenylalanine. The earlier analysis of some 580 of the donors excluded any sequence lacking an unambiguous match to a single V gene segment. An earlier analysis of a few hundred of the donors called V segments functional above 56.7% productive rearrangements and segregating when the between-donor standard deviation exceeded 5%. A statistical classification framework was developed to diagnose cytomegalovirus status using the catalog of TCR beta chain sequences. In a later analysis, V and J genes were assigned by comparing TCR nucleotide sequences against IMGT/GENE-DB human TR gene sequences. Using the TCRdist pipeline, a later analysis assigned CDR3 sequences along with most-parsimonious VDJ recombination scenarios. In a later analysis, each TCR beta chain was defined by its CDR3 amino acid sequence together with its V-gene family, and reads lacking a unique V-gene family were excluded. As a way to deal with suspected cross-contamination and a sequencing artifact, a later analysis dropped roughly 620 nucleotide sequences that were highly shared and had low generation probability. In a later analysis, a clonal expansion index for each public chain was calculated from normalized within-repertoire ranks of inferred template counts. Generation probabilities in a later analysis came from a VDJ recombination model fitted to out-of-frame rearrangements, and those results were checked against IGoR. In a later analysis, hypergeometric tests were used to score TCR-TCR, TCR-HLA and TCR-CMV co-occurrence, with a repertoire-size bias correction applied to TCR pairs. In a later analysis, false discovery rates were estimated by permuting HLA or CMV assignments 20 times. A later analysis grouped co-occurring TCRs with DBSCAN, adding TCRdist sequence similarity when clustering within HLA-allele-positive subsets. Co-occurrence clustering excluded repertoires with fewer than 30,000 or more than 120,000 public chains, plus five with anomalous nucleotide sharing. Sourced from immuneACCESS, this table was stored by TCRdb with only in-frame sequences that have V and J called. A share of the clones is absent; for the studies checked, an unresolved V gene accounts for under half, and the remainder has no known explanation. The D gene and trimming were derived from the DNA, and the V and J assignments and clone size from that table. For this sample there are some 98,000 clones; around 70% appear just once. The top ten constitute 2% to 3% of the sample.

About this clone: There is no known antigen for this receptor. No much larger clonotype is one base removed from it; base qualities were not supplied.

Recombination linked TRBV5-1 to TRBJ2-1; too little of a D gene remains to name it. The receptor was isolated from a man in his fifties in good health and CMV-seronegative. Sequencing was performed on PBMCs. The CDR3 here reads CASSWQNNEQFF. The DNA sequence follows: TGCGCCAGCAGCTGGCAGAACAATGAGCAGTTCTTC.